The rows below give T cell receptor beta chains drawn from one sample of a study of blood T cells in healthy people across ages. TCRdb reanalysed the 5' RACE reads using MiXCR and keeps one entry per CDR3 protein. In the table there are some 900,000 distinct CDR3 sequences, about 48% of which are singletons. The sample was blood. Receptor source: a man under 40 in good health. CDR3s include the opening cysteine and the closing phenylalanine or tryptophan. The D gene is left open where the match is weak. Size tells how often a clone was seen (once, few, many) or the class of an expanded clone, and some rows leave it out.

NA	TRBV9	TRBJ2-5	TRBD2	CASSVGAAGIQETQYF	TGTGCCAGCAGCGTAGGGGCAGCGGGGATACAAGAGACCCAGTACTTC
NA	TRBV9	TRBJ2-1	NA	CASSVGSNSYNEQFF	TGTGCCAGCAGCGTAGGTTCTAACTCCTACAATGAGCAGTTCTTC
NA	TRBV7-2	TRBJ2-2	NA	CASSPRGLTGTGELFF	TGTGCCAGCAGCCCCCGGGGGTTGACAGGCACCGGGGAGCTGTTTTTT
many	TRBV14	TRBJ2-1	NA	CASSHPSPGNEQFF	TGTGCCAGCAGCCACCCGAGCCCGGGAAATGAGCAGTTCTTC
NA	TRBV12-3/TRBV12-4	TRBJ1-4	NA	CASRETQGEKLFF	TGTGCCAGCAGAGAGACCCAAGGTGAAAAACTGTTTTTT
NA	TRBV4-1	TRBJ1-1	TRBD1	CASSQGDRASEAFF	TGCGCCAGCAGCCAAGGGGACAGGGCGTCTGAAGCTTTCTTT
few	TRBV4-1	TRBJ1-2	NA	CASSQGNGDYGYTF	TGCGCCAGCAGCCAAGGAAACGGGGACTATGGCTACACCTTC
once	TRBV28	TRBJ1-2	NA	CATRGGPHYGYTF	TGTGCCACCCGGGGGGGGCCTCACTATGGCTACACCTTC
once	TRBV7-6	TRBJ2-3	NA	CASGPPRGYTDTQYF	TGTGCCAGCGGACCTCCACGCGGGTACACAGATACGCAGTATTTT
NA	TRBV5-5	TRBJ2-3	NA	CTSSLGLTVRENTQYF	TGTACCAGCAGCTTGGGCCTCACCGTCAGGGAGAATACGCAGTATTTT
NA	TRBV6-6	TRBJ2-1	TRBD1	CASSSGTGIKQFF	TGTGCCAGCAGTTCCGGGACAGGTATTAAGCAGTTCTTC
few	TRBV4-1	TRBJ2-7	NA	CASSQEKGVKGYEQYF	TGCGCCAGCAGCCAAGAAAAGGGGGTGAAGGGCTACGAGCAGTACTTC
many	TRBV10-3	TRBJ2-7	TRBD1	CASTRGTGSYEQYF	TGTGCCAGTACCCGCGGGACAGGGTCCTACGAGCAGTACTTC
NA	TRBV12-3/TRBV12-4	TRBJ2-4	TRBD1	CASRSDRNIQYF	TGTGCCAGCAGATCGGACAGGAACATTCAGTACTTC
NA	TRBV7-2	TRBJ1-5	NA	CASSPGGPPNQPQHF	TGTGCCAGCAGCCCCGGGGGACCCCCCAATCAGCCCCAGCATTTT
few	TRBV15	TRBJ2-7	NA	CATSGRPKQGYEQYF	TGTGCCACCAGCGGCCGGCCCAAGCAGGGATACGAGCAGTACTTC
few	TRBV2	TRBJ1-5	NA	CASRAAGLSNQPQHF	TGTGCCAGCAGGGCTGCAGGGCTTTCCAATCAGCCCCAGCATTTT
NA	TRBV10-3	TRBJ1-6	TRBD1	CAISEPGTASRDNSPLHF	TGTGCCATCAGTGAGCCCGGGACAGCCTCCAGGGATAATTCACCCCTCCACTTT
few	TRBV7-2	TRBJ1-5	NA	CASSFQGAGNQPQHF	TGTGCCAGCAGCTTCCAGGGAGCCGGCAATCAGCCCCAGCATTTT
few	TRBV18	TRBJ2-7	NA	CASSLQVEQYF	TGTGCCAGCTCACTCCAGGTTGAGCAGTACTTC
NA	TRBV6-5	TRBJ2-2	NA	CASSQTSGRITGELFF	TGTGCCAGCAGTCAAACCTCGGGACGGATCACCGGGGAGCTGTTTTTT
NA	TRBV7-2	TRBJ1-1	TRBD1	CASSSPDRANTEAFF	TGTGCCAGCAGCTCCCCCGACAGGGCCAACACTGAAGCTTTCTTT
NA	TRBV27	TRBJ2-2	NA	CASSTAPSELFF	TGTGCCAGCAGTACGGCCCCGTCGGAGCTGTTTTTT
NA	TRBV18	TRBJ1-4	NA	CASSPVLVEAGEKLFF	TGTGCCAGCTCACCCGTTCTGGTGGAGGCGGGCGAAAAACTGTTTTTT
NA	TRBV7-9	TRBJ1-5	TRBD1	CASSLDRGVNNQPQHF	TGTGCCAGCAGCCTAGACAGGGGGGTAAACAATCAGCCCCAGCATTTT
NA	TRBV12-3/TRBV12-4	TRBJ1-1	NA	CASSAGPTEAFF	TGTGCCAGCAGCGCCGGACCCACTGAAGCTTTCTTT
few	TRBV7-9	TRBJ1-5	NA	CASSHLTPTPKPQHF	TGTGCCAGCAGCCACCTCACGCCTACGCCCAAACCCCAGCATTTT
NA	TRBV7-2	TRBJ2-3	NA	CASSLGGGRMDAQYF	TGTGCCAGCAGCTTAGGGGGGGGCCGGATGGACGCGCAGTATTTT
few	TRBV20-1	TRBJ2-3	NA	CSARDTKRGQDTQYF	TGCAGTGCTAGAGATACAAAGCGAGGGCAGGATACGCAGTATTTT
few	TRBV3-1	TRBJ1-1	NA	CASSQTTGLGNTEAFF	TGTGCCAGCAGCCAGACAACAGGACTCGGAAACACTGAAGCTTTCTTT
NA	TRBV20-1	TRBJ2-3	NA	CSPEGNDFTDTQYF	TGCAGTCCTGAGGGAAACGATTTCACAGATACGCAGTATTTT